This T cell receptor (beta chain) was profiled in a study of cytomegalovirus exposure and HLA in healthy donors. Study-level points and caveats: According to reports, the classifier identified cytomegalovirus status with high specificity and sensitivity. The authors listed some 150 TCR beta chains as cytomegalovirus-associated. Later analysis identified a missense DCLRE1C variant that was linked to TCR beta V- and J-gene trimming.

Those who donated were healthy bone marrow donors. From germline, CDR1 is GTSNPN and CDR2 SVGIG (reference sequence). V lost 0 bases to trimming and J lost 2 bases, with 8 bases between them. The CDR3 sequence is 13 residues long. PCR primers comprised 60 Vbeta and 13 Jbeta primers. Sequenced by immunoSEQ multiplex PCR; TCRdb stores in-frame clones only, minus some. The sample holds some 130,000 clones; roughly 83% are singletons and the top ten take 1.5% to 2.5%. Regarding this clone: What it binds is unknown.

The TCR comes from a man aged 18 to 30 in good health and CMV-seronegative. The chain employs TRBV30 and TRBJ2-7, with D possibly TRBD2 on 6 matching bases. Sequenced sample: PBMCs. CDR3 sequence: CAWSVGGAYEQYF. In DNA, the CDR3 is TGTGCCTGGAGTGTGGGGGGAGCCTACGAGCAGTACTTC. The entire variable domain, with the rest obtained from reference TRBV30 and TRBJ2-7, is as follows: SQTIHQWPATLVQPVGSPLSLECTVEGTSNPNLYWYRQAAGRGLQLLFYSVGIGQISSEVPQNLSASRPQDRQFILSSKKLLLSDSGFYLCAWSVGGAYEQYFGPGTRLTVT.